This T cell receptor beta chain comes out of a study of blood T cell repertoires in COVID-19. This table comes from immunoSEQ multiplex PCR, and its TCRdb copy is limited to in-frame clones, with some not included. The sample has approximately 200,000 clones; roughly four fifths are singletons. Germline V lookup: CDR1 MNHEY, CDR2 SVGAGI. V gave up 6 bases and J gave up 4 bases; unmatched junction bases: 4. The CDR3 loop spans 14 amino acids. V gene TRBV6-5 combines with J gene TRBJ1-5; TRBD1 matches 9 bases. The source of this sequence is a woman aged 40 to 50 with acute COVID-19. The specimen sequenced was PBMCs or T cells enriched from blood (not recorded which). The CDR3 DNA reads TGTGCCAGCAGCGGACAGGGGAGGAATCAGCCCCAGCATTTT. Translated: CASSGQGRNQPQHF.